This entry concerns a single T cell receptor beta chain. The data originate from a study of technical replicates of blood from a handful of donors. The V and J ends lost 2 bases and 11 bases respectively, with 19 bases between them. The CDR3 runs 15 residues. CDR1 MNHEY and CDR2 SMNVEV come from the germline V gene (reference sequence). The table came from immunoSEQ multiplex PCR; TCRdb's copy has only in-frame clones and leaves some out. The sample comprises tens of thousands of clones, approximately 96% of which are singletons, and approximately 0.2% rests with the top ten. This chain connects TRBV27 to TRBJ1-5, with TRBD1 as a possible D gene (6 bases). The sequence was obtained from a human donor in good health. The source material was T cells isolated from PBMCs. Written as DNA, the CDR3 is TGTGCCAGCAGTTTAATCTCAGGGGCCTCAGTGGCCCAGCATTTT. Protein: CASSLISGASVAQHF.